Described below is a single TCR beta chain sequence and its context. In germline, CDR1 is LNHDA, CDR2 SQIVND (reference sequence). The CDR3 extends over 13 amino acids. The ends were cut back, 3 bases at V and 4 bases at J, with 7 bases in the middle. Assay: immunoSEQ multiplex PCR; the TCRdb copy retains only in-frame clones and omits some. The data hold roughly 340,000 clones, with 75% to 90% observed a single time. The data belong to a study of blood T cell repertoires in COVID-19. Sequenced material: PBMCs or T cells enriched from blood (not recorded which). The clonotype originates from a man in his late teens or twenties who had recovered from COVID-19. J is TRBJ2-1 and V is TRBV19; unclear D gene. CDR3 amino acids: CASSMYIYNEQFF. CDR3 DNA: TGTGCCAGTAGTATGTACATATACAATGAGCAGTTCTTC.